Shown below are 5 T cell receptor beta chains from a single sample sequenced in a study of blood T cell repertoires in COVID-19. TCRdb keeps only in-frame clones here, not all; method: immunoSEQ multiplex PCR. The sample includes about 69,000 clones, around 86% of them seen just once. Sequencing input: peripheral blood. The receptor set was obtained from an elderly man with acute or convalescent COVID-19.

The chain combines TRBV9 with TRBJ2-7; 10 nucleotides agree with TRBD1. The germline gives CDR1 SGDLS, CDR2 YYNGEE. The CDR3 runs to 16 residues. Trimming removed 0 bases from V and 2 bases from J; junction bases left unmatched: 5. CDR3 sequence: CASSVEPTGGPYEQYF. CDR3 sequence (DNA): TGTGCCAGCAGCGTAGAACCGACAGGGGGCCCCTACGAGCAGTACTTC.

This rearrangement joins TRBV5-1 to TRBJ2-7; D may be TRBD2 (6 bases). CDR3 length equals 15 residues. Germline CDR1 SGHRS, CDR2 YFSETQ. The germline V and J ends were trimmed by 4 bases and 1 base, with 15 bases remaining between them. This CDR3 reads CASSRGTDISYEQYF. The CDR3, as DNA: TGCGCCAGCAGCCGGGGGACGGACATATCCTACGAGCAGTACTTC. The full variable domain, with the rest looked up from reference TRBV5-1 and TRBJ2-7, is KAGVTQTPRYLIKTRGQQVTLSCSPISGHRSVSWYQQTPGQGLQFLFEYFSETQRNKGNFPGRFSGRQFSNSRSEMNVSTLELGDSALYLCASSRGTDISYEQYFGPGTRLTVT.

CDR3 sequence: CASSFRVNTEAFF. The CDR3 bases are TGTGCCAGCAGCTTCAGGGTGAACACTGAAGCTTTCTTT. The chain uses TRBV9 and TRBJ1-1; D may be TRBD1 (5 bases). Trimming took off 4 bases at V and 0 bases at J, with 7 bases between the two ends. The CDR3 sequence is 13 residues long. CDR1 and CDR2 (germline): SGDLS, YYNGEE. The whole variable domain, remainder taken from reference TRBV9 and TRBJ1-1, is DSGVTQTPKHLITATGQRVTLRCSPRSGDLSVYWYQQSLDQGLQFLIQYYNGEERAKGNILERFSAQQFPDLHSELNLSSLELGDSALYFCASSFRVNTEAFFGQGTRLTVV.

The chain recombines TRBV6-5 with TRBJ2-7; perhaps TRBD2 as D (7 bases). Germline CDR1 is MNHEY and CDR2 is SVGAGI. This CDR3 contains 15 residues. The V and J ends lost 7 bases and 3 bases respectively, with 19 bases between them. CDR3 nucleotide sequence: TGTGCCAGCACCCCGTCCGGACAGCGGGGCTACGAGCAGTACTTC. Amino acid sequence: CASTPSGQRGYEQYF.

Here the CDR3 reads CASSIRGTGSEKLFF. DNA for the CDR3: TGTGCCAGTAGTATAAGGGGGACAGGGAGCGAAAAACTGTTTTTT. The chain links TRBV19 to TRBJ1-4; 9 bases line up with TRBD1. CDR3 size: 15 residues. Per the germline V gene, CDR1 is LNHDA and CDR2 is SQIVND (reference sequence). The ends lost 2 bases at V and 8 bases at J; junction bases unmatched: 6.